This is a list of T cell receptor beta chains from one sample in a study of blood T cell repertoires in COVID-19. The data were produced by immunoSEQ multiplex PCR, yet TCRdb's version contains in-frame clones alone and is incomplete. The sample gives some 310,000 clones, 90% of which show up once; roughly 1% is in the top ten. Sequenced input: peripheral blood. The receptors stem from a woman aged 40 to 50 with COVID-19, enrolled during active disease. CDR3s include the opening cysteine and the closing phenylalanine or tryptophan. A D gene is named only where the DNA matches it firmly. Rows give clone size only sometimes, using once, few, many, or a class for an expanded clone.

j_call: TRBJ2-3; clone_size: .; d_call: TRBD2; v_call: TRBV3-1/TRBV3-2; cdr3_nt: TGTGCCAGCAGCCAAGGCGGGAGGGCCAGCGATACGCAGTATTTT; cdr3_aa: CASSQGGRASDTQYF
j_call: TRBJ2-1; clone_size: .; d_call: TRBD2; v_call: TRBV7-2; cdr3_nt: TGTGCCAGCAGCACAAGGTGGGCTAGCGGGGACAATGAGCAGTTCTTC; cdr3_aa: CASSTRWASGDNEQFF
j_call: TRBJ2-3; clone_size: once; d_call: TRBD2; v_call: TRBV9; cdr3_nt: TGTGCCAGCAGCAGCGGGGGGGCCTACCACACAGATACGCAGTATTTT; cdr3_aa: CASSSGGAYHTDTQYF
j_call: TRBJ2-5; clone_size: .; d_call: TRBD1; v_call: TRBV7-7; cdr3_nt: TGTGCTAGCAGCCAGTGGGACAGGCCACAAGAGACCCAGTACTTC; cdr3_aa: CASSQWDRPQETQYF
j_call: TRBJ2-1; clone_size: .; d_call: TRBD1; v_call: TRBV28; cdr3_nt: TGTGCCAGCAGCCAGGGACAGGGGGCACTCAATGAGCAGTTCTTC; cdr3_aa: CASSQGQGALNEQFF
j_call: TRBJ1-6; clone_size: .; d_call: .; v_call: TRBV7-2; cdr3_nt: TGTGCCAGCAGCTTGGGAGGTCCTAATTCACCCCTCCACTTT; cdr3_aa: CASSLGGPNSPLHF
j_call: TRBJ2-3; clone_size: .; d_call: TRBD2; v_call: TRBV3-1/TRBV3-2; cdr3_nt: TGTGCCAGCAGCCAAGATGGGACTAGCGGGAGTAGCACAGATACGCAGTATTTT; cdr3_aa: CASSQDGTSGSSTDTQYF
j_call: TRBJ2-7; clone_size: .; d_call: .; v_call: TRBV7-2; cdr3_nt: TGTGCCAGCAGCTTAGTTCGGGGAGGCGAGCAGTACTTC; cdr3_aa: CASSLVRGGEQYF
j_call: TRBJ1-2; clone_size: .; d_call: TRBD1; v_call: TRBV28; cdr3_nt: TGTGCCAGCAGTTTCCCACTGACAGGGTGGGATGGCTACACCTTC; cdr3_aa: CASSFPLTGWDGYTF
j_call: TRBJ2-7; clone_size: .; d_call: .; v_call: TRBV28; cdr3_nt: TGTGCCAGCAGGCCGGGTCCCAAGTGGGTTTTCGCCTACGAGCAGTACTTC; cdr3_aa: CASRPGPKWVFAYEQYF
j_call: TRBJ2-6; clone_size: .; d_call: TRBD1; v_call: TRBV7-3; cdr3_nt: TGTGCCAGCAGCGACAGGGAACCGCCCCACTCTGGGGCCAACGTCCTGACTTTC; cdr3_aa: CASSDREPPHSGANVLTF
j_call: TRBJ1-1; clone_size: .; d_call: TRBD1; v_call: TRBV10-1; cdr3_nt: TGCGCCAGCAGTGTCTTTTACGGGACAGGGGGCAACACTGAAGCTTTCTTT; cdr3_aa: CASSVFYGTGGNTEAFF
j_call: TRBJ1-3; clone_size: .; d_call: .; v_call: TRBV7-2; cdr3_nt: TGTGCCAGCAGCTTAGGGGGGGACAACACCATATATTTT; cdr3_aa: CASSLGGDNTIYF
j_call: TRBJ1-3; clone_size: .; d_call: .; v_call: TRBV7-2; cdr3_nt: TGTGCCAGCAGCTTAGTGTATTGGGGCCAAGGAAAGAACACCATATATTTT; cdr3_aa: CASSLVYWGQGKNTIYF
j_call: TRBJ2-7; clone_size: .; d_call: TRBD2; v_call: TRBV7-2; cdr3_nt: TGTGCCAGCAGACAAACAAGGACTAGCGGGAGACTATCACGGGAGCAGTACTTC; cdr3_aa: CASRQTRTSGRLSREQYF
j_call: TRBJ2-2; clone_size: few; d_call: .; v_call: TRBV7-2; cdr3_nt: TGTGCCAGCAGCTTAGTCTGGACAGCCGGGGAGCTGTTTTTT; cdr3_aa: CASSLVWTAGELFF
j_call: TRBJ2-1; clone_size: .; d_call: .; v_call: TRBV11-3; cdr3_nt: TGTGCCAGCTCCAGATCCCGGACAGTCCGTCAGTTCTTC; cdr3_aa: CASSRSRTVRQFF
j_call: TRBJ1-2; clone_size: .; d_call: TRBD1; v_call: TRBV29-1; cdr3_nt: TGCAGCGTTGAAAGCCGGGACAGGACATCTTGGGCGTATGGCTACACCTTC; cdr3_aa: CSVESRDRTSWAYGYTF
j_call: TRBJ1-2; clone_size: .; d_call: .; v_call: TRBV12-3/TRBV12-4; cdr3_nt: TGTGCCAGCAGTCCTGCCCGCCAACAAGGCTACACCTTC; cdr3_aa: CASSPARQQGYTF
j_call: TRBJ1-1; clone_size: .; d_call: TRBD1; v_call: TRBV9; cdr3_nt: TGTGCCAGCAGCGCCGGGACAGGGTCGATGGGGACTGAAGCTTTCTTT; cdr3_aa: CASSAGTGSMGTEAFF
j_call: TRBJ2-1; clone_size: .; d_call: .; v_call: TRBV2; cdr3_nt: TGTGCCAGCAAGGTCCGGGCAGAGGGGGTATACAATGAGCAGTTCTTC; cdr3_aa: CASKVRAEGVYNEQFF
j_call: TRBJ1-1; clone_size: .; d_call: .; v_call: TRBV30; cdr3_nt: TGTGCCTGGAGTGAGGGCAGGGGGAACACTGAAGCTTTCTTT; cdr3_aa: CAWSEGRGNTEAFF
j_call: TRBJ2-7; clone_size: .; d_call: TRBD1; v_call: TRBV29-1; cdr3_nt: TGCAGCGTTGTGCGGACAGGGGACTACGAGCAGTACTTC; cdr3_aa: CSVVRTGDYEQYF
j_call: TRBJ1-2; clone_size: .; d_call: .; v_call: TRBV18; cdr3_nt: TGTGCCAGCTCACCACCGAACAGGGCGGCTGGCTACACCTTC; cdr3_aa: CASSPPNRAAGYTF